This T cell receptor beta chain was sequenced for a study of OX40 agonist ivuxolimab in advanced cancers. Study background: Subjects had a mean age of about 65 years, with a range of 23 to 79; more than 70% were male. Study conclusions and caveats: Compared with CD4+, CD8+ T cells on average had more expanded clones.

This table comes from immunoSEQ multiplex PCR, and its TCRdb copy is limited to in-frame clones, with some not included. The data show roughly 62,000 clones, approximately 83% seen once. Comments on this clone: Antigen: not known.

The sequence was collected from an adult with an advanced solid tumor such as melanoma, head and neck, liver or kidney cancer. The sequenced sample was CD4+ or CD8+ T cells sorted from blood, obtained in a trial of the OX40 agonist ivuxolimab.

The CDR3 coding sequence is TGTGCCAGCAACCTACCTAGGGGGTCGGCGGGAGCTCCCTACGAGCAGTACTTC. Translated: CASNLPRGSAGAPYEQYF. The rearrangement links TRBV21-1 to TRBJ2-7; the D call TRBD2 from the table was never checked on the DNA. TRBV21-1 is a listed pseudogene. This CDR3 comprises 18 residues.